This T cell receptor beta chain is from a study of Ad26.COV2.S vaccination and SARS-CoV-2 variants. Clones were sequenced by immunoSEQ multiplex PCR, and TCRdb holds only the in-frame ones, with some missing. The sample consists of around 370,000 clones, around 90% of them appearing once. Trimming took off 3 bases at V and 8 bases at J, with 16 bases between the two ends. Germline assignment: CDR1 SEHNR and CDR2 FQNEAQ (reference sequence). The CDR3 sequence is 14 residues long. This sample comprised peripheral blood, obtained after recovery from COVID-19. The receptor was derived from a human donor who had recovered from COVID-19. This chain links TRBV7-9 with TRBJ1-2, with D unresolved. The DNA for the CDR3 is TGTGCCAGCAGCTTTACGAGGCTGCGGGGAGGCTACACCTTC. Protein: CASSFTRLRGGYTF.